One and the same sample provided the 26 T cell receptor beta chains below, sequenced in a study of monozygotic twins with inflammatory bowel disease. TCRdb processed the 5' RACE reads again and assigns one entry to each CDR3 protein, with no DNA. Its table records 150,000 to 200,000 distinct CDR3 sequences. Source material: blood. These receptor sequences come from a human donor with ulcerative colitis or Crohn's disease, or a healthy co-twin of an affected twin (not recorded which).

The CDR3 protein is CASSRLAEFNEQFF. The V gene is TRBV2, the J gene TRBJ2-1; TCRdb returns TRBD2, unconfirmable since there is no DNA. The CDR3 is 14 residues long. The germline V gene has CDR1 SNHLY and CDR2 FYNNEI.

The rearrangement joins TRBV11-2 to TRBJ2-4; as DNA is missing, the TRBD2 call by TCRdb cannot be tested. This CDR3 spans 16 amino acids. CDR1 is SGHAT, CDR2 FQNNGV, per germline. The CDR3 loop is CASSLEAGVAKNIQYF.

The rearrangement uses TRBV9 and TRBJ2-3; the TCRdb D gene call, TRBD2, has no DNA to confirm it. Germline CDR1 is SGDLS and CDR2 is YYNGEE. There are 18 residues in the CDR3. CDR3 in amino acids: CASRPGLAGPLITDTQYF.

The chain recombines TRBV28 with TRBJ2-7; without DNA, the TCRdb call of TRBD2 cannot be checked. Germline V gene data show CDR1 as MDHEN and CDR2 as SYDVKM. This CDR3 comprises 16 residues. The CDR3 reads CASSLRAGGRNYEQYF. The full variable domain, its missing parts supplied by reference TRBV28 and TRBJ2-7, is DVKVTQSSRYLVKRTGEKVFLECVQDMDHENMFWYRQDPGLGLRLIYFSYDVKMKEKGDIPEGYSVSREKKERFSLILESASTNQTSMYLCASSLRAGGRNYEQYFGPGTRLTVT.

V usage is TRBV10-3 and J usage is TRBJ2-7; the D gene TCRdb calls, TRBD2, cannot be checked with no DNA. CDR1 ENHRY and CDR2 SYGVKD come from the germline V gene. The CDR3 contains 15 residues. CDR3: CAIRRLAGSSYEQYF.

The chain employs TRBV25-1 and TRBJ2-2; absent DNA, TCRdb's TRBD1 call cannot be checked. The CDR3 extends over 16 amino acids. In germline, CDR1 is MGHDK, CDR2 SYGVNS. CDR3: CASSETRTRNTGELFF. Full variable domain (rest looked up from reference TRBV25-1 and TRBJ2-2): EADIYQTPRYLVIGTGKKITLECSQTMGHDKMYWYQQDPGMELHLIHYSYGVNSTEKGDLSSESTVSRIRTEHFPLTLESARPSHTSQYLCASSETRTRNTGELFFGEGSRLTVL.

J is TRBJ2-7 and V is TRBV27; TCRdb lists TRBD2, though no DNA is available to test this call. CDR1 MNHEY and CDR2 SMNVEV come from the germline V gene (reference sequence). The CDR3 loop spans 16 amino acids. CDR3 in amino acids: CASSSRSRESSYEQYF.

The rearrangement links TRBV19 to TRBJ2-2; TCRdb names TRBD2, which stays unverified in the absence of DNA. The CDR3 loop spans 18 amino acids. Germline-derived CDR1 and CDR2 are LNHDA and SQIVND (reference sequence). The CDR3 sequence is CASSWTSGVSTNTGELFF.

The chain has TRBV3-1 and TRBJ2-2; without DNA, the TCRdb call of TRBD2 cannot be checked. Germline values: CDR1 LGHDT, CDR2 YNNKEL (reference sequence). There are 14 residues in the CDR3. The CDR3 spells CASTRLAGKAELFF.

This chain joins TRBV4-2 and TRBJ2-3; TCRdb selects TRBD2, and the lack of DNA leaves this call unchecked. CDR3 length: 18 residues. CDR1 and CDR2 from the germline V gene are LGHNA and YNFKEQ. The CDR3 sequence is CASSQVGEREWDTDTQYF.

V usage is TRBV14 and J usage is TRBJ2-1; TCRdb names TRBD2, which stays unverified in the absence of DNA. Germline lookup yields CDR1 SGHDN and CDR2 FVKESK. This CDR3 is built from 15 residues. This CDR3 is CASSQTPSSYNEQFF. Complete variable domain (other parts from reference TRBV14 and TRBJ2-1): EAGVTQFPSHSVIEKGQTVTLRCDPISGHDNLYWYRRVMGKEIKFLLHFVKESKQDESGMPNNRFLAERTGGTYSTLKVQPAELEDSGVYFCASSQTPSSYNEQFFGPGTRLTVL.

The chain joins TRBV25-1 to TRBJ2-7; TCRdb's D call, TRBD1, is unchecked because there is no DNA. The length of the CDR3 is 14 residues. In germline, CDR1 is MGHDK, CDR2 SYGVNS. The CDR3 sequence: CASSEGREPYEQYF.

The chain has TRBV20-1 and TRBJ2-1; with no DNA, the TCRdb D assignment of TRBD2 cannot be verified. The germline V gene encodes CDR1 DFQATT and CDR2 SNEGSKA (reference sequence). This CDR3 has 15 residues. CDR3: CSARTGTSDYNEQFF.

The chain has TRBV5-1 and TRBJ1-4; TCRdb's D gene call, TRBD1, goes unchecked for lack of DNA. The CDR3 runs 14 residues. Germline lookup yields CDR1 SGHRS and CDR2 YFSETQ. Here the CDR3 reads CASSLETVNEKLFF.

The J gene is TRBJ1-1, the V gene TRBV5-1; TCRdb designates TRBD1, a call that cannot be tested without DNA. This CDR3 comprises 16 residues. In germline, CDR1 is SGHRS, CDR2 YFSETQ. CDR3 amino acids: CASSYLSGDPNTEAFF.

The V gene is TRBV27, the J gene TRBJ2-1. This CDR3 region has 14 residues. From germline, CDR1 is MNHEY and CDR2 SMNVEV (reference sequence). CDR3 sequence: CASSPMKPYNEQFF.

This chain links TRBV3-1 with TRBJ2-7. In germline, CDR1 is LGHDT, CDR2 YNNKEL (reference sequence). The CDR3 runs 14 residues. The CDR3 loop is CASSQGRNSYEQYF.

The rearrangement joins TRBV11-2 to TRBJ2-2; the D call of TRBD2 rests on TCRdb alone, since no DNA is present to check it. CDR1 SGHAT and CDR2 FQNNGV come from the germline V gene. CDR3 length: 13 residues. The CDR3 reads CASILGSVGELFF. Full variable domain (remainder filled in from reference TRBV11-2 and TRBJ2-2): EAGVAQSPRYKIIEKRQSVAFWCNPISGHATLYWYQQILGQGPKLLIQFQNNGVVDDSQLPKDRFSAERLKGVDSTLKIQPAKLEDSAVYLCASILGSVGELFFGEGSRLTVL.

The J gene is TRBJ2-3, the V gene TRBV20-1; TCRdb lists TRBD2, though no DNA is available to test this call. Germline CDR1 and CDR2: DFQATT and SNEGSKA (reference sequence). This CDR3 has 17 residues. The CDR3 here is CSARRAPLAMSTDTQYF.

The chain carries TRBV28 and TRBJ2-3; TCRdb indicates TRBD2, and absent DNA this call remains unverified. CDR1 and CDR2 from the germline V gene are MDHEN and SYDVKM. This CDR3 comprises 20 residues. CDR3: CASSSPYSPGLAVRTDTQYF.

The chain has TRBV28 and TRBJ2-5. Germline CDR1 is MDHEN and CDR2 is SYDVKM. CDR3 length: 12 amino acids. The CDR3 reads CASRPTRETQYF.

The chain couples TRBV7-2 to TRBJ2-7. Germline V gene lookup returns CDR1 SGHTA and CDR2 FQGNSA. This CDR3 contains 13 residues. CDR3 protein: CASSLRLHYEQYF.

This rearrangement joins TRBV3-1 to TRBJ2-1; the D call of TRBD2 rests on TCRdb alone, since no DNA is present to check it. The CDR3 length is 15 residues. CDR1 and CDR2 from the germline V gene are LGHDT and YNNKEL (reference sequence). CDR3 in amino acids: CASSQTSSGYNEQFF.

The chain joins TRBV9 to TRBJ2-6; TCRdb's D gene call, TRBD1, goes unchecked for lack of DNA. The CDR3 runs to 16 residues. Germline CDR1 reads SGDLS; CDR2 reads YYNGEE. This chain's CDR3 is CASSVVNRGRANVLTF.

This chain uses TRBV5-1 with TRBJ2-1; the D gene TCRdb calls, TRBD2, cannot be checked with no DNA. Per the germline V gene, CDR1 is SGHRS and CDR2 is YFSETQ. This CDR3 is built from 16 residues. This CDR3 is CASSYLAGMSRNEQFF.

The gene calls are TRBV7-9 and TRBJ2-3; the TRBD1 assignment by TCRdb is unverifiable without DNA. This CDR3 has 13 amino acids. Germline V gene sequence: CDR1 SEHNR, CDR2 FQNEAQ (reference sequence). The chain's CDR3 is CASSLGTAATQYF.